This TCR beta chain originates from a study of cytomegalovirus exposure and HLA in healthy donors. About the research overall: Within an early data release were about 85 million unique TCRs drawn from HLA-typed donors.

Study outcomes and limitations: Later analysis demonstrated an association between a missense DCLRE1C variant and TCR beta V- and J-gene trimming. In a later analysis, TCR association rates varied by HLA locus: DRB1 most, HLA-C fewest. What a later analysis showed was that several of the most significant clusters appeared linked to common viral pathogens.

Trimming shortened V by 1 base and J by 12 bases, and 25 bases separated the two germline ends. CDR1 is SGHTA, CDR2 FQGNSA, per germline. This CDR3 region has 17 residues. Concerning this clone itself: The antigen is unknown.

Primers included in the PCR were 60 Vbeta and 13 Jbeta primers. Only in-frame clones appear in the TCRdb table, and some are missing; sequencing was by immunoSEQ multiplex PCR. The sample has roughly 120,000 clones; around 79% are singletons. This chain links TRBV7-2 with TRBJ2-1; maybe TRBD2 (6 bases). The TCR was taken from a woman aged 25 to 45 in good health and CMV-seropositive. The sample comprised PBMCs. CDR3 region: CASSLVGSMGLPFGQFF. The CDR3 coding sequence is TGTGCCAGCAGCTTAGTAGGGAGCATGGGACTCCCCTTCGGGCAGTTCTTC.